This TCR beta chain came from a study of T cells after yellow fever vaccination (dated 2019 in TCRdb). Some background on the complete study: Libraries from fractions with low cell numbers were prepared with the SMART-Seq v4 Ultra Low Input RNA kit. Blood was collected at multiple timepoints before and after primary and secondary immunization, and bulk PBMC replicates and cell subsets were isolated. Two healthy male donors made up the cohort, one aged 18 to 29 years and the other aged 30 to 40 years. To track T-cell clones before and after primary and booster YFV17D yellow fever vaccination, bulk TCR alpha and beta repertoires were sequenced longitudinally. What the study reported, not specific to this receptor: Most clones expanded after primary vaccination (96% of CD4 and roughly 88% of CD8) were re-detected after the booster, suggesting that broad memory maintenance occurred. FACS-sorted repertoires could contain abundant contaminating clonotypes from the bulk population, so computational filtering was required. Compared with the primary T-cell response, the secondary T-cell response was weaker but faster, peaking on day 5 rather than day 15. Because only a couple of donors were included in the study, the extent to which the findings can be generalized is limited. A small share of clonotypes occurred in both CD4 and CD8 compartments, likely arising from convergent recombination.

From cysteine to phenylalanine, the CDR3 is 14 amino acids long. Only the CDR3 DNA is retained, 42 bases long and in frame from the first base. CDR1 and CDR2, per the germline V gene, are SGHRS and YFSETQ. V is cut by 5 bases and J by 6 bases, and the space between the germline ends is 14 bases. This clonotype showed up just a few times. The target of this receptor is not known. One base away there is no much larger clone; base qualities are not given. The treatment or condition label of this sample denotes: live attenuated yellow fever vaccine strain. Two biological replicates of bulk PBMCs were collected at each blood-draw timepoint. A standard Ficoll-Paque protocol was used to isolate PBMCs from peripheral blood. TriZol was used to extract RNA from bulk PBMCs, CD4 and CD8 fractions, and dextramer-positive and dextramer-negative fractions. TCR cDNA was synthesized by 5'RACE template switching, which introduced a universal primer site and unique molecular identifiers. Priming of cDNA synthesis was performed from both the TCR alpha and TCR beta constant segments. Two PCR steps were used to amplify libraries, with sample barcodes and sequencing adapters being added in the second step. Sequencing of libraries was performed on Illumina HiSeq 2500 (2x100 bp) or NovaSeq (2x150 bp). The published analysis was carried out like this. Demultiplexing of reads and collapsing into UMI consensus sequences were performed with MIGEC, and V(D)J alignment was carried out with MiXCR. Using edgeR on replicate PBMC samples, clonotypes were called vaccine-responding if FDR was below 0.01 and the log2 fold change was above 5 up to day 15. Each bulk clonotype was labeled CD4 or CD8 based on which sequenced repertoire, CD4 or CD8, contained the clonotype at higher abundance. TCRdb handled the public reads itself, with Q25 trimming in fastp and clone calling in MiXCR, and kept productive beta chains. CDR3 protein sequences are deduplicated, and each keeps its most common genes and DNA. For this entry, the V and J calls and clone size follow TCRdb and not the study's own pipeline. A total of hundreds of thousands of distinct CDR3 sequences appear in this sample, roughly 11% of them only once. The biggest ten clones account for more than 15% of the sample.

The TCR comes from a young man who received the YFV17D yellow fever vaccine. The chain couples TRBV5-1 to TRBJ1-4, and the D gene may be TRBD1, 5 bases matching. The specimen comprised PBMCs, sampled on the day of the first yellow fever vaccination. The CDR3: CASSSGEADEKLFF. The nucleotides read TGCGCCAGCAGTTCGGGGGAGGCGGATGAAAAACTGTTTTTT.